This T cell receptor (beta chain) comes out of a study of blood T cell repertoires in COVID-19. Data came from immunoSEQ multiplex PCR; TCRdb stores just in-frame clones and leaves some out. The sample lists approximately 270,000 clones, approximately 90% occurring once. This CDR3 contains 12 residues. Germline V gives CDR1 LNHDA, CDR2 SQIVND (reference sequence). V was clipped by 2 bases and J by 6 bases, with 7 bases between them. This TCR derives from a man aged 35 to 55 who had been exposed to COVID-19. The V gene is TRBV19, the J gene TRBJ1-2; D is undetermined. Source material: PBMCs or T cells enriched from blood (not recorded which). Written as DNA, the CDR3 is TGTGCCAGTAGTATACAGGCGAATGGCTACACCTTC. Translated: CASSIQANGYTF.